The 30 T cell receptor beta chains presented below share a single source sample, sequenced in a study of monozygotic twins with inflammatory bowel disease. TCRdb processed the 5' RACE reads again and assigns one entry to each CDR3 protein, with no DNA. The sample has fewer than 400,000 distinct CDR3 sequences, and its top ten clones hold over 5.5%. The sequencing input was blood. Receptors originate from a human donor with ulcerative colitis or Crohn's disease, or a healthy co-twin of an affected twin (not recorded which).

The chain carries TRBV28 and TRBJ1-6; lacking DNA, the TRBD1 call made by TCRdb goes unchecked. The CDR3 is made up of 16 amino acids. Germline V lookup: CDR1 MDHEN, CDR2 SYDVKM. CDR3 protein: CASSDLGARDNSPLHF.

The chain carries TRBV12-3 or TRBV12-4 and TRBJ2-2; TCRdb's D call of TRBD1 is untestable without DNA. CDR3 length: 16 residues. The CDR3 reads CASSLDEETGTGELFF.

The V gene is TRBV7-9, the J gene TRBJ2-5; TCRdb's assignment of TRBD2 cannot be checked, as there is no DNA. This CDR3 is built from 14 residues. Germline lookup yields CDR1 SEHNR and CDR2 FQNEAQ (reference sequence). The CDR3 sequence: CASRPSSKQETQYF.

V gene TRBV7-9 combines with J gene TRBJ1-2; TCRdb's assignment of TRBD1 cannot be checked, as there is no DNA. This CDR3 has 15 amino acids. Germline V lookup: CDR1 SEHNR, CDR2 FQNEAQ (reference sequence). The CDR3 loop reads CASSSYQGANYGYTF.

The rearrangement uses TRBV10-2 and TRBJ2-7. The CDR3 is 11 residues long. Germline CDR1 reads WSHSY; CDR2 reads SAAADI. The CDR3: CASSDLNEQYF.

The chain is built from TRBV27 and TRBJ1-1; checking the TCRdb D call of TRBD1 is not possible without DNA. The CDR3 is made up of 13 amino acids. Germline V gene sequence: CDR1 MNHEY, CDR2 SMNVEV (reference sequence). The CDR3 sequence is CATLGQVNTEAFF.

The chain links TRBV30 to TRBJ2-7. This CDR3 has 12 residues. Germline V gives CDR1 GTSNPN, CDR2 SVGIG (reference sequence). The chain's CDR3 is CAWASSSYEQYF.

This chain uses TRBV4-3 with TRBJ1-6. CDR1 is LGHNA, CDR2 YSLEER, per germline. The CDR3 covers 14 residues. This chain's CDR3 is CASSQETPNSPLHF.

The V gene is TRBV7-2, the J gene TRBJ2-1. This CDR3 comprises 11 residues. Per germline, CDR1 SGHTA and CDR2 FQGNSA. The CDR3: CASSPSTEQFF.

The genes are TRBV7-2 and TRBJ2-3; checking the TCRdb D call of TRBD2 is not possible without DNA. The CDR3 has 15 amino acids. The germline CDR1 and CDR2 sequences are SGHTA and FQGNSA. CDR3 residues: CASSLRLAGKDTQYF. Full variable domain (remainder filled in from reference TRBV7-2 and TRBJ2-3): GAGVSQSPSNKVTEKGKDVELRCDPISGHTALYWYRQSLGQGLEFLIYFQGNSAPDKSGLPSDRFSAERTGGSVSTLTIQRTQQEDSAVYLCASSLRLAGKDTQYFGPGTRLTVL.

The gene calls are TRBV7-3 and TRBJ2-5; the TCRdb call, TRBD2, lacks DNA for checking. The CDR3 loop spans 13 amino acids. The germline gives CDR1 SGHTA, CDR2 FQGTGA. The CDR3 reads CASSLRPEETQYF.

This chain links TRBV9 with TRBJ2-3; as DNA is missing, the TRBD2 call by TCRdb cannot be tested. The CDR3 is made up of 16 amino acids. CDR1 and CDR2 from the germline V gene are SGDLS and YYNGEE. CDR3 region: CASSSSPAGGSDTQYF. Full variable domain (missing parts from reference TRBV9 and TRBJ2-3): DSGVTQTPKHLITATGQRVTLRCSPRSGDLSVYWYQQSLDQGLQFLIQYYNGEERAKGNILERFSAQQFPDLHSELNLSSLELGDSALYFCASSSSPAGGSDTQYFGPGTRLTVL.

V and J are TRBV10-2 and TRBJ2-7; there is no DNA to check the TCRdb D call of TRBD1. Looked up from germline, CDR1 is WSHSY and CDR2 is SAAADI. The CDR3 extends over 12 amino acids. CDR3 loop: CASKTRGAEQYF.

This chain joins TRBV7-2 and TRBJ2-7; TCRdb's D call, TRBD2, is unchecked because there is no DNA. Germline V gives CDR1 SGHTA, CDR2 FQGNSA. This CDR3 region has 14 residues. CDR3 residues: CASSLGGGGYEQYF. Drawing the rest from reference TRBV7-2 and TRBJ2-7, the complete variable domain is GAGVSQSPSNKVTEKGKDVELRCDPISGHTALYWYRQSLGQGLEFLIYFQGNSAPDKSGLPSDRFSAERTGGSVSTLTIQRTQQEDSAVYLCASSLGGGGYEQYFGPGTRLTVT.

V usage is TRBV18 and J usage is TRBJ2-2; there is no DNA to check the TCRdb D call of TRBD1. From germline, CDR1 is KGHSH and CDR2 LQKENI. The length of the CDR3 is 15 residues. CDR3 amino acids: CASSPRQGATGELFF.

The V and J genes are TRBV12-3 or TRBV12-4 and TRBJ1-1. This CDR3 spans 13 amino acids. The CDR3 loop is CASSLVGNTEAFF.

The rearrangement joins TRBV5-5 to TRBJ2-5; TCRdb calls TRBD1, which cannot be checked without DNA. The CDR3 has 14 residues. The germline V gene has CDR1 SGHKS and CDR2 YYEKEE (reference sequence). The CDR3 spells CASSLFGGRETQYF. Combining the CDR3 with reference TRBV5-5 and TRBJ2-5 gives the whole variable domain DAGVTQSPTHLIKTRGQQVTLRCSPISGHKSVSWYQQVLGQGPQFIFQYYEKEERGRGNFPDRFSARQFPNYSSELNVNALLLGDSALYLCASSLFGGRETQYFGPGTRLLVL.

The V and J genes are TRBV5-1 and TRBJ2-1. There are 15 residues in the CDR3. Germline lookup yields CDR1 SGHRS and CDR2 YFSETQ. This CDR3 is CASSLSRYSYNEQFF.

V and J are TRBV21-1 and TRBJ2-3; no DNA is available, so the TRBD1 call from TCRdb remains unchecked. TRBV21-1 represents a pseudogene. CDR3 length equals 18 residues. CDR3 sequence reads: CASSNRDGDRLSTDTQYF.

The J gene is TRBJ2-2, the V gene TRBV7-6. CDR1 is SGHVS and CDR2 is FNYEAQ in the germline V gene. This CDR3 region has 12 residues. CDR3 residues: CASSLGSGELFF.

The CDR3 sequence: CSVKRVSGANVLTF. The chain couples TRBV29-1 to TRBJ2-6; TCRdb's assignment of TRBD2 cannot be checked, as there is no DNA. Per the germline V gene, CDR1 is SQVTM and CDR2 is ANQGSEA. CDR3 length: 14 amino acids.

The gene calls are TRBV12-3 or TRBV12-4 and TRBJ2-1. This CDR3 has 12 residues. CDR3 amino acids: CASTESRREQFF.

The chain carries TRBV20-1 and TRBJ2-5. The CDR3 totals 11 residues. The germline gives CDR1 DFQATT, CDR2 SNEGSKA (reference sequence). The CDR3 region is CSARDIETQYF.

CDR3 sequence: CASATRGMSNQPQHF. The chain carries TRBV12-3 or TRBV12-4 and TRBJ1-5; without DNA, the TCRdb call of TRBD1 cannot be checked. The CDR3 consists of 15 residues.

The chain uses TRBV20-1 and TRBJ2-2; TCRdb's assignment of TRBD1 cannot be checked, as there is no DNA. CDR1 and CDR2 from the germline V gene are DFQATT and SNEGSKA (reference sequence). The CDR3 runs to 17 residues. The CDR3 spells CSARDGLSRGLAGELFF.

This chain links TRBV24-1 with TRBJ2-3; there is no DNA to check the TCRdb D call of TRBD1. This CDR3 has 14 residues. Germline V CDR1 and CDR2: KGHDR, SFDVKD. The CDR3 is CATGGTGSTDTQYF.

This rearrangement joins TRBV9 to TRBJ2-3; TCRdb names TRBD1, which stays unverified in the absence of DNA. CDR1 is SGDLS, CDR2 YYNGEE, per germline. CDR3 size: 13 residues. The CDR3 protein is CASSSDRRDTQYF.

This chain joins TRBV29-1 and TRBJ1-1. Germline lookup yields CDR1 SQVTM and CDR2 ANQGSEA. The CDR3 consists of 14 residues. CDR3 region: CSVVVWAADTEAFF.

This sequence joins TRBV18 and TRBJ2-7. From germline, CDR1 is KGHSH and CDR2 LQKENI. The CDR3 runs 16 residues. CDR3 sequence: CASSPPGLIGTYEQYF.

J is TRBJ1-2 and V is TRBV20-1; the D gene TCRdb calls, TRBD1, cannot be checked with no DNA. The CDR3 totals 13 residues. Looked up from germline, CDR1 is DFQATT and CDR2 is SNEGSKA (reference sequence). The CDR3 is CSAKSGPNYGYTF.